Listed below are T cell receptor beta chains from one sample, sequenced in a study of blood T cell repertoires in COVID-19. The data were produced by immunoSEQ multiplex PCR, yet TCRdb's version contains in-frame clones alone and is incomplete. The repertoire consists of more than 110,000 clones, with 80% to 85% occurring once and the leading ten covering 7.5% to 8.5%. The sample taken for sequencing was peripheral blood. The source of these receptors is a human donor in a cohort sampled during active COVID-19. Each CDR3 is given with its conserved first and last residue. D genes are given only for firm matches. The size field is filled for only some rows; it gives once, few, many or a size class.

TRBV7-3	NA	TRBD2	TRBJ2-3	CASSLLSLGLAGSTDTQYF	TGTGCCAGCAGCTTACTCTCGCTTGGACTAGCGGGGAGCACAGATACGCAGTATTTT
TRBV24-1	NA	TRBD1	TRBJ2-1	CASTPAGGGEQFF	TGTGCCTCCACCCCCGCAGGGGGCGGTGAGCAGTTCTTC
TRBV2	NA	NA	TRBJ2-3	CASSVARASTDTQYF	TGTGCCAGCAGTGTAGCGCGGGCGAGCACAGATACGCAGTATTTT
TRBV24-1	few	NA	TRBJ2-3	CATSDSGRGDTQYF	TGTGCCACCAGTGATTCTGGGCGTGGAGATACGCAGTATTTT
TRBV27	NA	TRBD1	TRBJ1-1	CASRKGQGFGEAFF	TGTGCCAGCAGGAAGGGACAGGGGTTCGGTGAAGCTTTCTTT
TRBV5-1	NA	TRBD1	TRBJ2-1	CASSLDRGQFF	TGCGCCAGCAGCTTAGACAGGGGGCAGTTCTTC
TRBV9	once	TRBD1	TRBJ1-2	CASSVAQGVGYTF	TGTGCCAGCAGCGTAGCGCAGGGGGTCGGCTACACCTTC
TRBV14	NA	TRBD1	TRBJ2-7	CASSRAQGAVEQYF	TGTGCCAGCAGCCGAGCACAGGGGGCGGTCGAGCAGTACTTC
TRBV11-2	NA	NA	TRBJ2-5	CASSPTPGVRPQETQYF	TGTGCCAGCAGCCCGACCCCCGGGGTGCGCCCGCAAGAGACCCAGTACTTC
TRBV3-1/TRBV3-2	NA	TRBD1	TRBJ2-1	CASLRTGQGEQFF	TGTGCCAGCCTCCGGACAGGCCAGGGCGAGCAGTTCTTC
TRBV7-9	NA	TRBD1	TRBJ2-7	CASSRTGTYEQYF	TGTGCCAGCAGCCGGACAGGGACCTACGAGCAGTACTTC
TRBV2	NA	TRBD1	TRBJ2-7	CASDRTGGGEQYF	TGTGCCAGCGACCGGACAGGGGGCGGCGAGCAGTACTTC
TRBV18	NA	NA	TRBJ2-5	CASSKAGPETQYF	TGTGCCAGCTCGAAAGCGGGTCCAGAGACCCAGTACTTC